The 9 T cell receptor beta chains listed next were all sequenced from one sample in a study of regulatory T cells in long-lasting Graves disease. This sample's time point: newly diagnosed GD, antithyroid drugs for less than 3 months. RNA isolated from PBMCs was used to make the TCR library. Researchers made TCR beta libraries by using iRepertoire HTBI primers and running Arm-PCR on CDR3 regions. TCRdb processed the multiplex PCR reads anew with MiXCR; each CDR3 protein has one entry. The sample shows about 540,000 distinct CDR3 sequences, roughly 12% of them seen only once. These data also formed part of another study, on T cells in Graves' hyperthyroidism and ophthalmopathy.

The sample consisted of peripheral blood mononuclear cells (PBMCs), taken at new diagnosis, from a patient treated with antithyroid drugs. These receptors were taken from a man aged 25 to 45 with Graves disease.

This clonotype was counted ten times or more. The DNA of the CDR3 is TGCAGCGTTGAGTTGGGAGATACGCAGTATTTT. This encodes CSVELGDTQYF. The rearrangement joins TRBV29-1 to TRBJ2-3; D gene ambiguous. CDR3 length: 11 amino acids. Trimming left V 3 bases short and J 5 bases short, with 6 bases between. CDR1 and CDR2 from the germline V gene are SQVTM and ANQGSEA.

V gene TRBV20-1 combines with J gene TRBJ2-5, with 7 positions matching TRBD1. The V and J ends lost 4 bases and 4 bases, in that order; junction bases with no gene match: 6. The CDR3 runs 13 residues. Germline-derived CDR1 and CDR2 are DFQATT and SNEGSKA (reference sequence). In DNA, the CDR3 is TGCAGTGCTAAAGGGGGCACTCCAGAGACCCAGTACTTC. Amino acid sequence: CSAKGGTPETQYF.

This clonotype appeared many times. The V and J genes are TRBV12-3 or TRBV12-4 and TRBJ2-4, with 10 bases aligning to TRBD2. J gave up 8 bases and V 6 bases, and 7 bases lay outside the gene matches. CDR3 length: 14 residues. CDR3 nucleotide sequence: TGTGCCAGCAGGAGTCTAGCGGGAGACGACATTCAGTACTTC. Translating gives CASRSLAGDDIQYF.

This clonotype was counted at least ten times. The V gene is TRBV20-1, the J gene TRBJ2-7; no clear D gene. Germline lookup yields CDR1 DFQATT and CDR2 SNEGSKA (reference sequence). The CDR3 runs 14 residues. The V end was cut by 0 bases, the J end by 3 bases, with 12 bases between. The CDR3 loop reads CSARDPDLFYEQYF. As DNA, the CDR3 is TGCAGTGCTAGAGATCCGGATCTTTTCTACGAGCAGTACTTC.

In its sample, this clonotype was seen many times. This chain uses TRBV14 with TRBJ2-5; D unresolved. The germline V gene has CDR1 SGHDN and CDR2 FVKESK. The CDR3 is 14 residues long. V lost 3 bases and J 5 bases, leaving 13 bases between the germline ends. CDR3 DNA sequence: TGTGCCAGCAGCCACGTAACGACGTGGGAGACCCAGTACTTC. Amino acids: CASSHVTTWETQYF. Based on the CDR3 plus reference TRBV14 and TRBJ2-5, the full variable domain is EAGVTQFPSHSVIEKGQTVTLRCDPISGHDNLYWYRRVMGKEIKFLLHFVKESKQDESGMPNNRFLAERTGGTYSTLKVQPAELEDSGVYFCASSHVTTWETQYFGPGTRLLVL.

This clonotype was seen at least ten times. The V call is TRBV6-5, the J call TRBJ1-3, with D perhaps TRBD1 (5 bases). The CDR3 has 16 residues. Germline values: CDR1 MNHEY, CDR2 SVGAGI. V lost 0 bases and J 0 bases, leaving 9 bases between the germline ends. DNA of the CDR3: TGTGCCAGCAGTTACTCGAAGACAGCCTCTGGAAACACCATATATTTT. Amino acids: CASSYSKTASGNTIYF.

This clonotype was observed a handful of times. This CDR3 is CASSGTPGQVSYGYTF. DNA for the CDR3: TGCGCCAGCAGCGGCACGCCCGGACAGGTTAGCTATGGCTACACCTTC. The chain has TRBV5-1 and TRBJ1-2; 7 nucleotides align to TRBD1. This CDR3 has 16 residues. Germline loops: CDR1 SGHRS, CDR2 YFSETQ. Trimming removed 4 bases from V and 4 bases from J; junction bases left unmatched: 13. Looking up the rest from reference TRBV5-1 and TRBJ1-2 gives the full variable domain: KAGVTQTPRYLIKTRGQQVTLSCSPISGHRSVSWYQQTPGQGLQFLFEYFSETQRNKGNFPGRFSGRQFSNSRSEMNVSTLELGDSALYLCASSGTPGQVSYGYTFGSGTRLTVV.

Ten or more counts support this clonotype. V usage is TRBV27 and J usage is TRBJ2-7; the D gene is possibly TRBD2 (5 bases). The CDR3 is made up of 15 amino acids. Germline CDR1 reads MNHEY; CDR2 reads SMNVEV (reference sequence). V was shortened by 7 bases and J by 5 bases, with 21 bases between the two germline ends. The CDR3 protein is CASKFRGISRDEQYF. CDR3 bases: TGTGCCAGCAAATTCCGGGGAATCTCTCGGGACGAGCAGTACTTC.

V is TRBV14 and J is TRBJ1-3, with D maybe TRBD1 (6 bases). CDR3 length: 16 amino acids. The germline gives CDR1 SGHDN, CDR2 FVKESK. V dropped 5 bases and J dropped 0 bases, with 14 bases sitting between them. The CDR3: CASSSRDNFSGNTIYF. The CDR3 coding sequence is TGTGCCAGCAGCTCCCGGGACAACTTCTCTGGAAACACCATATATTTT.